Shown below are 26 T cell receptor beta chains from a single sample sequenced in a study of T cells in Graves' hyperthyroidism and ophthalmopathy. Amplification of TCR beta CDR3 regions was performed using RNA transcripts as template. The TCR CDR3 was amplified in a first-round RT-PCR using the HTBI primer set. TCRdb called the multiplex PCR reads again in MiXCR, with one record for every CDR3 protein. The data contain more than 550,000 distinct CDR3 sequences, around 16% of them singletons. The sequencing sample was made of blood. The receptors originated from a man aged 50 to 59 with Graves' hyperthyroidism.

This clonotype was detected a few times. The J gene is TRBJ2-3, the V gene TRBV10-1, with D perhaps assigned TRBD1 or TRBD2 (5 bases each). The CDR3 totals 15 residues. Germline loops: CDR1 WNHNN, CDR2 SYGVQD (reference sequence). Trimming shortened V by 0 bases and J by 0 bases, and 7 bases separated the two germline ends. CDR3 sequence (DNA): TGCGCCAGCAGTGAGTCGGGACGGAGCACAGATACGCAGTATTTT. Encoded protein: CASSESGRSTDTQYF.

This clonotype occurred many times. The chain has TRBV30 and TRBJ1-2; no firm D call. Trimming stripped 1 base from V and 8 bases from J, with 11 bases between. The CDR3 spans 12 residues. CDR1 is GTSNPN and CDR2 is SVGIG in the germline V gene (reference sequence). The CDR3 reads CAWSERTLGYTF. CDR3 nucleotides: TGTGCCTGGAGTGAAAGGACTCTGGGCTACACCTTC.

This clonotype came up a few times. The rearrangement uses TRBV12-5 and TRBJ1-2; tentative D call: TRBD1 (5 bases). The CDR3 loop spans 14 amino acids. V lost 4 bases, J lost 6 bases, and 15 bases lay in between. Germline CDR1 is LGHNT and CDR2 is FRNRAP. CDR3 residues: CASGSGTGRNGYTF. CDR3 coding DNA: TGTGCTAGTGGTTCGGGGACGGGACGCAATGGCTACACCTTC.

The chain joins TRBV27 to TRBJ1-5, with TRBD1 as a possible D gene (6 bases). CDR3 size: 15 residues. With 0 bases removed from V and 6 bases from J, the gap between germline ends came to 12 bases. Germline V gene lookup returns CDR1 MNHEY and CDR2 SMNVEV (reference sequence). In nucleotides, the CDR3 is TGTGCCAGCAGTTTATCAATCGGGGGGCTTCAGCCCCAGCATTTT. Residues: CASSLSIGGLQPQHF.

This clonotype was detected many times. V and J are TRBV2 and TRBJ1-5, with D perhaps TRBD1 (6 bases). With 7 bases removed from V and 7 bases from J, the gap between germline ends came to 14 bases. Germline V CDR1 and CDR2: SNHLY, FYNNEI. The CDR3 runs to 13 residues. The CDR3, as DNA: TGTGCCAGCACGGGCAGGGGTGGCCAGCCCCAGCATTTT. This sequence encodes CASTGRGGQPQHF.

The sample holds a few counts of this clonotype. V is TRBV20-1 and J is TRBJ2-3, with D perhaps TRBD2 (5 bases). The CDR3 has 12 amino acids. V was cut by 3 bases and J by 4 bases, with 8 bases left in between. Germline V gene sequence: CDR1 DFQATT, CDR2 SNEGSKA (reference sequence). CDR3 residues: CSASVEADTQYF. As DNA, the CDR3 is TGCAGTGCTAGTGTGGAGGCAGATACGCAGTATTTT.

This clonotype was counted many times. This rearrangement joins TRBV28 to TRBJ2-5, with D maybe TRBD2 (5 bases). Germline V CDR1 and CDR2: MDHEN, SYDVKM. The CDR3 contains 15 residues. Trimming took 4 bases from V and 9 from J, leaving 21 bases between them. The CDR3 protein is CASSSPVGETSSQYF. In DNA form, the CDR3 reads TGTGCCAGCAGTTCCCCGGTGGGAGAAACGTCGTCCCAGTACTTC.

This clonotype was found many times. CDR3 sequence: CASSFREPSYEQYF. In DNA form, the CDR3 reads TGCGCCAGCAGCTTCCGGGAGCCGAGCTACGAGCAGTACTTC. This chain joins TRBV5-1 and TRBJ2-7, with D maybe TRBD2 (6 bases). V was trimmed by 2 bases and J by 3 bases, leaving 12 bases between them. Germline CDR1 and CDR2: SGHRS and YFSETQ. The CDR3 spans 14 residues.

This clonotype showed up just a few times. The rearrangement uses TRBV6-2 or TRBV6-3 and TRBJ1-2; 7 bases map to TRBD1. The CDR3 runs 14 residues. V dropped 2 bases and J dropped 2; count of bases not matched to a gene: 2. Germline-derived CDR1 and CDR2 are MNHEY and SVGEGT. CDR3 protein: CASSYVDRNYGYTF. CDR3 bases: TGTGCCAGCAGTTACGTGGACAGGAACTATGGCTACACCTTC.

This clonotype was seen at least ten times. Its ends do not fully match the called genes, so a read error is possible. This rearrangement joins TRBV7-2 to TRBJ1-1; the D gene is possibly TRBD1 (6 bases). The CDR3 is 12 residues long. CDR1 and CDR2 (germline): SGHTA, FQGNSA. The CDR3 DNA reads as TGTGCCAGCCAACCCGGGGGGCCTGACGCTTTCTTT. It encodes CASQPGGPDAFF.

Many counts were recorded for this clonotype. The gene calls are TRBV28 and TRBJ2-3; TRBD2 is a possible D gene (6 bases). The CDR3 contains 15 residues. V lost 5 bases to trimming and J lost 4 bases, with 16 bases between them. Germline V gene data show CDR1 as MDHEN and CDR2 as SYDVKM. This chain's CDR3 is CASSSGTGDADTQYF. Written as DNA, the CDR3 is TGTGCCAGCAGTAGTGGGACGGGAGACGCAGATACGCAGTATTTT.

This rearrangement joins TRBV18 to TRBJ2-3; 10 bases fit TRBD2. Germline CDR1 is KGHSH and CDR2 is LQKENI. The CDR3 is made up of 18 amino acids. Trimming at V came to 1 base and at J to 3 bases, leaving 10 bases not matched to a gene. CDR3 in DNA: TGTGCCAGCTCACCACTACCCCTAGCGGGAGTCGGGACAGATACGCAGTATTTT. Translation: CASSPLPLAGVGTDTQYF.

This clonotype was detected many times. The V gene is TRBV5-1, the J gene TRBJ2-2, with D possibly being TRBD2 (5 bases). V lost 0 bases and J lost 4, with 10 bases in between. This CDR3 region has 15 residues. Germline loops: CDR1 SGHRS, CDR2 YFSETQ. Here the CDR3 DNA reads TGCGCCAGCAGCTTGGGCGGAGGTGGCACCGGGGAGCTGTTTTTT. This encodes CASSLGGGGTGELFF.

CDR3 bases: TGTGCCAGCAGCTTACGAGGAGGGGGCGAGAGGAATACTGAAGCTTTCTTT. Protein product: CASSLRGGGERNTEAFF. The rearrangement links TRBV5-6 to TRBJ1-1; 7 bases align to TRBD1. Unmatched junction bases numbered 15, after V lost 2 bases and J lost 5 bases. Germline CDR1 is SGHDT and CDR2 is YYEEEE. The CDR3 runs to 17 residues.

This clonotype was recorded a few times. This chain connects TRBV29-1 to TRBJ2-7; a weak D match, TRBD2 (6 bases). Trimming removed 4 bases from V and 6 bases from J, with 19 bases in between. The CDR3 sequence is 14 residues long. The germline gives CDR1 SQVTM, CDR2 ANQGSEA. The DNA for the CDR3 is TGCAGCGTTGGGGTCGCGACTAGTATACTCGAGCAGTACTTC. Residues: CSVGVATSILEQYF.

The sample holds many counts of this clonotype. The rearrangement uses TRBV6-5 and TRBJ1-6, with 7 bases fitting TRBD1. This CDR3 contains 17 residues. Germline CDR1 reads MNHEY; CDR2 reads SVGAGI. Trimming at V came to 4 bases and at J to 1 base, leaving 7 bases not matched to a gene. CDR3 nucleotide sequence: TGTGCCAGCAGTTCAAACAGGGGTATATCCTATAATTCACCCCTCCACTTT. It encodes CASSSNRGISYNSPLHF.

This rearrangement joins TRBV10-3 to TRBJ1-5, with D unresolved. The ends were cut back, 0 bases at V and 4 bases at J, with 7 bases in the middle. The CDR3 contains 14 residues. The V gene's germline CDR1 is ENHRY and CDR2 SYGVKD. In DNA, the CDR3 is TGTGCCATCAGTGAGTCTCTAGGGAATCAGCCCCAGCATTTT. Translating gives CAISESLGNQPQHF.

At least ten counts were recorded for this clonotype. The chain is built from TRBV5-1 and TRBJ1-4; D ambiguous. This CDR3 is 15 amino acids long. Trimming stripped 0 bases from V and 0 bases from J, with 6 bases between. The germline V gene has CDR1 SGHRS and CDR2 YFSETQ. The CDR3 nucleotides read TGCGCCAGCAGCTTGGGGCAGTCAACTAATGAAAAACTGTTTTTT. Translated, it gives CASSLGQSTNEKLFF.

V and J are TRBV7-8 and TRBJ1-1; no clear D gene. V dropped 1 base and J dropped 1 base, with 7 bases sitting between them. Germline values: CDR1 SGHVS, CDR2 FQNEAQ. The CDR3 length is 14 residues. Here the CDR3 reads CASSLEAWNTEAFF. The CDR3 DNA sequence: TGTGCCAGCAGCTTAGAGGCGTGGAACACTGAAGCTTTCTTT.

The chain joins TRBV28 to TRBJ1-1; D uncertain. Deletions cut 6 bases from V and 8 bases from J, with 13 bases between. This CDR3 is built from 12 residues. The V gene's germline CDR1 is MDHEN and CDR2 SYDVKM. CDR3 loop: CASSSRPVEAFF. CDR3 coding DNA: TGTGCCAGCAGCTCCAGGCCAGTCGAAGCTTTCTTT.

This clonotype showed up many times. The gene calls are TRBV11-2 and TRBJ1-4, with TRBD1 matching 8 bases. Unmatched junction bases numbered 4, after V lost 5 bases and J lost 5 bases. The germline V gene encodes CDR1 SGHAT and CDR2 FQNNGV. The CDR3 sequence is 14 residues long. CDR3 sequence: CASSRGQENEKLFF. Here the CDR3 DNA reads TGTGCCAGCAGCAGGGGACAGGAGAATGAAAAACTGTTTTTT.

Concerning this clonotype: Just one base apart from a much larger clone, this may be a read error. The chain joins TRBV30 to TRBJ2-2; 15 positions match TRBD2. J lost 3 bases, V lost 2 bases, and 4 bases had no gene match. Germline values: CDR1 GTSNPN, CDR2 SVGIG (reference sequence). The CDR3 sequence is 17 residues long. The CDR3 DNA reads TGTGCCTGGAGTTCGTGGACTAGCGGGGGGGACACCGGGGAGCTGTTTTTT. This codes for CAWSSWTSGGDTGELFF.

The chain links TRBV4-1 to TRBJ2-1, with 9 nucleotides matching TRBD1. Trimming took 2 bases from V and 5 from J; bases not matched to a gene: 7. In germline, CDR1 is MGHRA, CDR2 YSYEKL. The CDR3 spans 16 residues. CDR3 in amino acids: CASSQRQGVGDNEQFF. CDR3 DNA sequence: TGCGCCAGCAGCCAAAGACAGGGGGTGGGGGACAATGAGCAGTTCTTC.

On this clonotype itself: One junction end disagrees with the germline gene, perhaps due to a read error. This sequence joins TRBV7-9 and TRBJ2-5; 10 bases align to TRBD2. From germline, CDR1 is SEHNR and CDR2 FQNEAQ (reference sequence). The CDR3 has 17 amino acids. CDR3 amino acids: CACSLGGASGGPETQYF. The CDR3, as DNA: TGTGCCTGCAGCCTCGGGGGGGCTAGCGGGGGCCCGGAGACCCAGTACTTC.

The chain joins TRBV28 to TRBJ2-1; 7 bases match TRBD2. V gave up 6 bases and J gave up 8 bases; unmatched junction bases: 13. The germline gives CDR1 MDHEN, CDR2 SYDVKM. The CDR3 runs to 15 residues. In nucleotides, the CDR3 is TGTGCCAGCAGCCCCGCCGGAGCGGGATTAGATGAGCAGTTCTTC. It specifies CASSPAGAGLDEQFF.

There are many counts of this clonotype. The rearrangement links TRBV12-3 or TRBV12-4 to TRBJ2-1; D remains ambiguous. CDR3 length: 12 amino acids. Trimming left V 5 bases short and J 7 bases short, with 9 bases between. DNA of the CDR3: TGTGCCAGCAGTACTTGGAGAAATGAGCAGTTCTTC. Protein product: CASSTWRNEQFF.